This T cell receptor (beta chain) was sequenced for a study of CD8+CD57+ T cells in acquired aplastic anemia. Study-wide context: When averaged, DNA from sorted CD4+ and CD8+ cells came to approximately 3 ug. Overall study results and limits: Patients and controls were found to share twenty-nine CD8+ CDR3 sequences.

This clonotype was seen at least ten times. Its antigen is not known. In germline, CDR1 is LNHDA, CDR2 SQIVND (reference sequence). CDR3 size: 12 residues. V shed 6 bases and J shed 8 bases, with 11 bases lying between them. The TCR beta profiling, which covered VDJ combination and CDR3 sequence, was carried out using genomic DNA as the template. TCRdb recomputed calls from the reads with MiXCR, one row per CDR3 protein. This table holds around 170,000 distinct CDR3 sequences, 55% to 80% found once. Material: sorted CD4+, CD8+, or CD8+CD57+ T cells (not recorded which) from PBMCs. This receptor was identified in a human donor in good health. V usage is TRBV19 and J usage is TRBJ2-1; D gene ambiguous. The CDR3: CASSLIGDEQFF. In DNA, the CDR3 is TGTGCCAGTAGCCTCATTGGGGATGAGCAGTTCTTC.